These 28 T cell receptor beta chains originate from one sample sequenced in a study of tumor-infiltrating lymphocytes in oesophageal squamous cell carcinoma. TCRdb passed the PCR reads through MiXCR, listing each CDR3 protein once. The repertoire holds 20,000 to 25,000 distinct CDR3 sequences, with roughly 40% as singletons. The sample taken for sequencing was esophageal tumor tissue. These receptor sequences come from a male donor with esophageal squamous cell carcinoma.

This clonotype was seen a few times. CDR3 region: CASSSEWETQYF. CDR3 sequence (DNA): TGTGCCAGCAGCTCCGAATGGGAGACCCAGTACTTC. The chain uses TRBV7-9 and TRBJ2-5; D is unresolved. The germline V and J ends were trimmed by 4 bases and 5 bases, with 8 bases remaining between them. This CDR3 spans 12 amino acids. Germline CDR1 SEHNR, CDR2 FQNEAQ (reference sequence).

This clonotype was observed many times. The V and J genes are TRBV6-1 and TRBJ2-7, with TRBD1 matching 9 bases. CDR3 length equals 14 residues. Germline CDR1 and CDR2: MNHNS and SASEGT. The V gene end was trimmed by 7 bases and the J gene end by 1 base; junction bases not matched to a gene: 5. The CDR3 nucleotides are TGTGCCAGCAAACGGACAGGGGCGTCCTACGAGCAGTACTTC. This encodes CASKRTGASYEQYF.

The V and J genes are TRBV19 and TRBJ2-3, with D hard to call. V lost 8 bases, J lost 3 bases, and 9 bases lay in between. There are 12 residues in the CDR3. Germline values: CDR1 LNHDA, CDR2 SQIVND (reference sequence). CDR3 sequence reads: CASSARTDTQYF. CDR3 bases: TGTGCCAGTTCGGCCCGAACAGATACGCAGTATTTT. The full variable domain, its missing parts supplied by reference TRBV19 and TRBJ2-3, is DGGITQSPKYLFRKEGQNVTLSCEQNLNHDAMYWYRQDPGQGLRLIYYSQIVNDFQKGDIAEGYSVSREKKESFPLTVTSAQKNPTAFYLCASSARTDTQYFGPGTRLTVL.

The sample holds a few counts of this clonotype. The chain combines TRBV5-5 with TRBJ2-5; TRBD1 matches at 9 bases. The CDR3 loop spans 16 amino acids. Trimming at V came to 5 bases and at J to 4 bases, leaving 12 bases not matched to a gene. Germline V gene sequence: CDR1 SGHKS, CDR2 YYEKEE (reference sequence). The CDR3 nucleotides are TGTGCCAGCAGTCAAAAGACAGGGGGAGGAGGAGAGACCCAGTACTTC. Its protein is CASSQKTGGGGETQYF.

This clonotype was seen a handful of times. The chain couples TRBV5-5 to TRBJ1-6; D might be TRBD1 (5 bases). This CDR3 spans 15 amino acids. The V end was cut by 5 bases, the J end by 7 bases, with 16 bases between. Germline lookup yields CDR1 SGHKS and CDR2 YYEKEE (reference sequence). CDR3 residues: CASRRSGRGNSPLHF. The DNA for the CDR3 is TGTGCCAGCAGGAGATCAGGGAGGGGCAATTCACCCCTCCACTTT.

The rearrangement links TRBV7-2 to TRBJ2-7; unclear D gene. V was cut by 3 bases and J by 4 bases, with 16 bases left in between. There are 15 residues in the CDR3. Germline V gene lookup returns CDR1 SGHTA and CDR2 FQGNSA. The CDR3 sequence is CASSLLYVAAYEQYF. The CDR3 nucleotides are TGTGCCAGCAGCTTGTTATATGTGGCGGCATACGAGCAGTACTTC.

In its sample, this clonotype was seen a few times. Without the conserved terminal phenylalanine or tryptophan, this CDR3 likely stems from a read error. The DNA is omitted, as the CDR3 cannot be located on it reliably, and the CDR3 follows TCRdb's listing. This CDR3 reads CASSLGRETQYFGN. This chain links TRBV7-2 with TRBJ2-1; TRBD2 was called by the table and not checked on the DNA. The CDR3 is 14 amino acids in total, end residues counted. The germline V gene encodes CDR1 SGHTA and CDR2 FQGNSA.

This clonotype was observed at least ten times. The chain carries TRBV5-6 and TRBJ2-7, with D unresolved. CDR3 size: 14 residues. Germline-derived CDR1 and CDR2 are SGHDT and YYEEEE. Trimming took 4 bases from V and 1 from J, leaving 12 bases between them. DNA of the CDR3: TGTGCCAGCAGCCCGTACCTCGGGTCCTACGAGCAGTACTTC. As protein: CASSPYLGSYEQYF.

This clonotype was picked up many times. The chain combines TRBV10-3 with TRBJ1-5; 10 nucleotides line up with TRBD1. The CDR3 covers 14 residues. Germline CDR1 and CDR2: ENHRY and SYGVKD. Unmatched junction bases numbered 2, after V lost 7 bases and J lost 2 bases. The CDR3 DNA reads TGTGCCATCAACGGACAGGGGGGCAATCAGCCCCAGCATTTT. Protein product: CAINGQGGNQPQHF.

This clonotype was recorded once. The rearrangement joins TRBV27 to TRBJ2-1, with 13 bases that match TRBD2. The DNA end lines up better with TRBJ2-5; the J call may be wrong. CDR1 is MNHEY and CDR2 is SMNVEV in the germline V gene (reference sequence). There are 14 residues in the CDR3. CDR3 nucleotides: TGTGCCAGCCGAGGACTAGCGGGAGATGAGACCCAGTACTTC. Translating it yields CASRGLAGDETQYF.

This clonotype was detected ten times or more. The chain carries TRBV18 and TRBJ2-5; 7 bases line up with TRBD1. Trimming removed 5 bases from V and 1 base from J; junction bases left unmatched: 4. The CDR3 totals 14 residues. Germline V lookup: CDR1 KGHSH, CDR2 LQKENI. The CDR3 is CASSYRDSQETQYF. CDR3 in DNA: TGTGCCAGCTCATACCGGGACAGCCAAGAGACCCAGTACTTC.

This clonotype has only one observation. As the CDR3 is not closed by the conserved phenylalanine or tryptophan, this likely results from a read error. It is unclear where the CDR3 begins or ends on the DNA, so no DNA is shown, and the CDR3 is as TCRdb lists it. The CDR3 loop reads CASSATYSNHEQFFGA. The J gene is TRBJ2-6, the V gene TRBV6-1; the listed D gene, TRBD1, was not tested against the DNA. Germline values: CDR1 MNHNS, CDR2 SASEGT. The CDR3 is made up of 16 amino acids, end residues included.

CDR3 region: CASSVRPGDASQHF. The CDR3 DNA reads as TGTGCCAGCAGCGTAAGGCCAGGGGACGCCTCCCAGCATTTT. The V gene is TRBV9, the J gene TRBJ1-5, with D perhaps TRBD1 (6 bases). V lost 1 base to trimming and J lost 11 bases, with 16 bases between them. This CDR3 spans 14 amino acids. Germline-derived CDR1 and CDR2 are SGDLS and YYNGEE.

By proportion, this clonotype is medium-sized. The chain has TRBV6-1 and TRBJ2-3, with 7 bases lining up with TRBD1. The germline gives CDR1 MNHNS, CDR2 SASEGT. The CDR3 covers 12 residues. The ends lost 7 bases at V and 8 bases at J; junction bases unmatched: 6. CDR3 region: CASKDRAVTQYF. The CDR3 DNA follows: TGTGCCAGCAAAGACAGGGCCGTTACGCAGTATTTT.

To note about this clonotype: A single base separates this from a much larger clone, so it may be a read error. The CDR3 coding sequence is TGTGCCAGCAGCTTGAATAGCGGGGGGGCCCTATACAATGAGCAGTACTTC. It is translated as CASSLNSGGALYNEQYF. This chain links TRBV5-4 with TRBJ1-1; 11 nucleotides line up with TRBD2. The J call could be wrong; TRBJ2-7 is a better fit for the DNA end. Germline V lookup: CDR1 SGHNT, CDR2 YYREEE (reference sequence). This CDR3 region has 17 residues.

This clonotype was observed many times. The CDR3 bases are TGTGCCAGCACTTTTACGGGGGGAGAGACCCAGTACTTC. Protein sequence: CASTFTGGETQYF. This chain joins TRBV7-2 and TRBJ2-5, with 7 bases that match TRBD2. Germline trimming cut 7 bases from V and 4 bases from J; bases unmatched to any gene: 6. The CDR3 is made up of 13 amino acids. Germline V gene data show CDR1 as SGHTA and CDR2 as FQGNSA. Drawing the rest from reference TRBV7-2 and TRBJ2-5, the complete variable domain is GAGVSQSPSNKVTEKGKDVELRCDPISGHTALYWYRQSLGQGLEFLIYFQGNSAPDKSGLPSDRFSAERTGGSVSTLTIQRTQQEDSAVYLCASTFTGGETQYFGPGTRLLVL.

Details on this clonotype: No conserved phenylalanine or tryptophan is present at the end of the CDR3, so a read error is the likely explanation. The DNA is omitted, as the CDR3 cannot be located on it reliably, and the CDR3 follows TCRdb's listing. The J gene is TRBJ2-6, the V gene TRBV7-2; TRBD1, as called in the table, went unchecked against the DNA. CDR1 is SGHTA, CDR2 FQGNSA, per germline. 17 amino acids form the CDR3, both terminal residues included. The CDR3 region is CASSLPRTGPDTQYFGP.

This clonotype was detected a few times. The V and J genes are TRBV3-1 and TRBJ2-2; possible D gene TRBD1, 6 bases. This CDR3 has 14 residues. Germline V gene lookup returns CDR1 LGHDT and CDR2 YNNKEL (reference sequence). The germline V and J ends were trimmed by 4 bases and 7 bases, with 13 bases remaining between them. The CDR3 nucleotides read TGTGCCAGCAGCCGACGACAGGTCGGCGGGGAGCTGTTTTTT. Its protein is CASSRRQVGGELFF.

This clonotype is hyperexpanded (1% or more) by share. The J gene is TRBJ2-5, the V gene TRBV12-3 or TRBV12-4; 9 bases align to TRBD2. This CDR3 is built from 15 residues. The V and J ends lost 3 bases and 1 base, in that order; junction bases with no gene match: 3. CDR3 residues: CASSLGRGGQETQYF. CDR3 nucleotide sequence: TGTGCCAGCAGTTTGGGGCGGGGGGGCCAAGAGACCCAGTACTTC.

The chain has TRBV29-1 and TRBJ1-5, with 7 bases that match TRBD1. This CDR3 spans 15 amino acids. Germline CDR1 SQVTM, CDR2 ANQGSEA. CDR3 amino acids: CSRPQTGRGIQPQHF. The CDR3, as DNA: TGCAGTCGCCCCCAGACAGGGAGGGGAATTCAGCCCCAGCATTTT.

The sample holds many counts of this clonotype. This chain joins TRBV6-4 and TRBJ2-4, with 10 nucleotides matching TRBD1. Germline CDR1 reads MRHNA; CDR2 reads SNTAGT. CDR3 length equals 13 residues. After removal of 6 bases from V and 8 bases from J, the junction contained 4 bases not matched to a gene. CDR3 DNA: TGTGCCAGCAGCGTGGACAGGGGGGACATTCAGTACTTC. It encodes CASSVDRGDIQYF.

Notes on this clonotype: A read error is likely, as this CDR3 ends without the conserved phenylalanine or tryptophan. Because the CDR3's place on the DNA is in doubt, the DNA is left out and the CDR3 is given as listed by TCRdb. The V call is TRBV7-2, the J call TRBJ2-7; the table calls TRBD2, which could not be checked here. 18 amino acids form the CDR3, both terminal residues included. CDR1 is SGHTA, CDR2 FQGNSA, per germline. The CDR3 reads CASSPASSGTYNEQFFGS.

Of note for this clonotype: The CDR3 ends on some other residue instead of the conserved phenylalanine or tryptophan, so this is likely a read error. No DNA is shown, since the ends of the CDR3 on it are uncertain; the CDR3 is the one TCRdb lists. This chain uses TRBV27 with TRBJ1-6; the DNA was not used to check the table's D call, TRBD1. Inclusive of both ends, the CDR3 amounts to 8 amino acids. Germline lookup yields CDR1 MNHEY and CDR2 SMNVEV (reference sequence). The CDR3 loop is CASSLQGS.

This clonotype has at least ten counts. J is TRBJ2-5 and V is TRBV19; no reliable D call. V was shortened by 5 bases and J by 4 bases, with 26 bases between the two germline ends. Germline-derived CDR1 and CDR2 are LNHDA and SQIVND (reference sequence). There are 18 residues in the CDR3. The CDR3 DNA follows: TGTGCCAGTAGTGGCCGGCGCAGCCCCGGCCAGTTTGGAGAGACCCAGTACTTC. Its translation is CASSGRRSPGQFGETQYF.

This clonotype turned up a few times. The V and J genes are TRBV9 and TRBJ2-7; TRBD2 aligns across 12 bases. The J call may be in error: the DNA end matches TRBJ2-1 better. CDR3 size: 16 residues. Per germline, CDR1 SGDLS and CDR2 YYNGEE. The CDR3 spells CASSLMTSGSGDEQFF. CDR3 coding DNA: TGTGCCAGCAGCTTAATGACTAGCGGGAGTGGCGATGAGCAGTTCTTC.

The table lists this clonotype with many counts. The V call is TRBV4-1, the J call TRBJ2-7, with D hard to call. CDR1 and CDR2 from the germline V gene are MGHRA and YSYEKL. The V gene lost 0 bases and the J gene lost 2 bases, with 14 bases spanning the gap. The length of the CDR3 is 16 residues. The CDR3 loop reads CASSQEASALPYEQYF. CDR3 in DNA: TGCGCCAGCAGCCAAGAGGCTTCGGCGCTCCCCTACGAGCAGTACTTC.

Only one count was recorded for this clonotype. The chain links TRBV10-2 to TRBJ1-4; D is uncertain. The CDR3 spans 13 residues. Per the germline V gene, CDR1 is WSHSY and CDR2 is SAAADI. V dropped 3 bases and J dropped 16 bases, with 18 bases sitting between them. The CDR3 sequence is CASSDMSTDTQFF. DNA for the CDR3: TGCGCCAGCAGTGATATGAGCACAGATACGCAGTTTTTT.

This clonotype was found many times. This sequence joins TRBV11-3 and TRBJ2-1; TRBD2 matches 7 bases. The trim removed 3 bases at V and 3 bases at J, leaving 11 bases unmatched. CDR1 and CDR2 from the germline V gene are SGHNT and YENEEA. The CDR3 spans 17 residues. The CDR3 here is CASSLGFGGEGYNEQFF. In DNA form, the CDR3 reads TGTGCCAGCAGCTTGGGTTTTGGGGGGGAGGGCTACAATGAGCAGTTCTTC.